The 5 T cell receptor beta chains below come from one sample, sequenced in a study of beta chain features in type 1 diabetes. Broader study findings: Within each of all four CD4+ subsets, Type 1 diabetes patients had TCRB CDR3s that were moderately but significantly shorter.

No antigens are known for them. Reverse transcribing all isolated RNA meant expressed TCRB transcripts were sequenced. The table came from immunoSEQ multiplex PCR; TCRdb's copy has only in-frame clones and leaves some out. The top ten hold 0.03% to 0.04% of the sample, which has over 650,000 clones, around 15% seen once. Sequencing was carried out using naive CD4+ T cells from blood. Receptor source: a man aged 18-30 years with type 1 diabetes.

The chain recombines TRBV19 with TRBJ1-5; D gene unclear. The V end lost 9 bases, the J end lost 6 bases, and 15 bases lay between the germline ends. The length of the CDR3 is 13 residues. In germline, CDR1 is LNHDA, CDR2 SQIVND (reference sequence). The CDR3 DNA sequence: TGTGCCAGCAGTCAGACGGTGGGTCAGCCCCAGCATTTT. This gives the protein CASSQTVGQPQHF.

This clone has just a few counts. The CDR3 loop is CASSLAGGPSDTQYF. CDR3 sequence (DNA): TGTGCCAGCAGTCTAGCGGGAGGGCCTTCAGATACGCAGTATTTT. The chain couples TRBV28 to TRBJ2-3; 12 positions agree with TRBD2. This CDR3 spans 15 amino acids. Losses at the gene ends were 5 bases for V and 4 bases for J; bases not matched to a gene: 4. The V gene's germline CDR1 is MDHEN and CDR2 SYDVKM. Looking up the rest from reference TRBV28 and TRBJ2-3 gives the full variable domain: DVKVTQSSRYLVKRTGEKVFLECVQDMDHENMFWYRQDPGLGLRLIYFSYDVKMKEKGDIPEGYSVSREKKERFSLILESASTNQTSMYLCASSLAGGPSDTQYFGPGTRLTVL.

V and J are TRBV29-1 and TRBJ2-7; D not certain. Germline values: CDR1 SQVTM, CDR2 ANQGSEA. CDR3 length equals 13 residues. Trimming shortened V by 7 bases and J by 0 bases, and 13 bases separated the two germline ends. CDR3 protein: CSARSGPSYEQYF. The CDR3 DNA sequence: TGCAGCGCCAGGTCGGGCCCCTCCTACGAGCAGTACTTC.

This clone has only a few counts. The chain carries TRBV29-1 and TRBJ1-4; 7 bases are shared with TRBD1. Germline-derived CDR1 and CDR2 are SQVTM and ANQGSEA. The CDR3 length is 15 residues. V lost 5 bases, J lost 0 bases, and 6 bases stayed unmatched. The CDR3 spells CSVKGQPSTNEKLFF. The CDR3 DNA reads TGCAGCGTTAAGGGACAGCCATCAACTAATGAAAAACTGTTTTTT.

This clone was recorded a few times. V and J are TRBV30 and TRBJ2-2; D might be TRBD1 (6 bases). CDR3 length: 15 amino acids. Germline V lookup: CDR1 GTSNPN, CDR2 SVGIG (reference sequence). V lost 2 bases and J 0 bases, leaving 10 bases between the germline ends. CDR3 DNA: TGTGCCTGGAGTAAGTGGACAGCGAACACCGGGGAGCTGTTTTTT. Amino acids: CAWSKWTANTGELFF. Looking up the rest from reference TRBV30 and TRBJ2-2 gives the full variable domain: SQTIHQWPATLVQPVGSPLSLECTVEGTSNPNLYWYRQAAGRGLQLLFYSVGIGQISSEVPQNLSASRPQDRQFILSSKKLLLSDSGFYLCAWSKWTANTGELFFGEGSRLTVL.